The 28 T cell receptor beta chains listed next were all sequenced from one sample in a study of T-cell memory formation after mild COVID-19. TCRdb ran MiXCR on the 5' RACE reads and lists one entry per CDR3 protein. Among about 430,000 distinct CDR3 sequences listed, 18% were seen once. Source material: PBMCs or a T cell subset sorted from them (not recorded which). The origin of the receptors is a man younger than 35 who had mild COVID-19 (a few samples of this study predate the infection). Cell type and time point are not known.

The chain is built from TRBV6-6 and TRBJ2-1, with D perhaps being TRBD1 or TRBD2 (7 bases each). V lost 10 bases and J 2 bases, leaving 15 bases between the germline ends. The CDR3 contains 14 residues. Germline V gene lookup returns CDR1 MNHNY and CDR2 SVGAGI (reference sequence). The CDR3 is CATGGQGAYNEQFF. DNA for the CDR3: TGTGCCACGGGGGGTCAGGGGGCCTACAATGAGCAGTTCTTC.

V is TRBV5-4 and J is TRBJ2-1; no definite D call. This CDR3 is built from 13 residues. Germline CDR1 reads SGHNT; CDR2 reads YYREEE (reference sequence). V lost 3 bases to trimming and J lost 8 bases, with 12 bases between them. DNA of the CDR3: TGTGCCAGCAGCTCAAAATCCGGCGATGAGCAGTTCTTC. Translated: CASSSKSGDEQFF.

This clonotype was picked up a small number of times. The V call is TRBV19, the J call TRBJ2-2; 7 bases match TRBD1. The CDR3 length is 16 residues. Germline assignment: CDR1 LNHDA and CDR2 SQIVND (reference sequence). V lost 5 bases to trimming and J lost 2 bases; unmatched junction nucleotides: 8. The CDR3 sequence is CASSPPTGINTGELFF. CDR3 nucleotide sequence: TGTGCCAGTAGTCCACCGACAGGGATCAACACCGGGGAGCTGTTTTTT.

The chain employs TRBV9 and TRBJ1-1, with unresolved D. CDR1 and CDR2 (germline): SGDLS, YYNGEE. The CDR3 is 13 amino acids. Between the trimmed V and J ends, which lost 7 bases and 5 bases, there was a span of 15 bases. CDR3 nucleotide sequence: TGTGCCAGCGGAGGTTCGATCGGGACTGAAGCTTTCTTT. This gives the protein CASGGSIGTEAFF.

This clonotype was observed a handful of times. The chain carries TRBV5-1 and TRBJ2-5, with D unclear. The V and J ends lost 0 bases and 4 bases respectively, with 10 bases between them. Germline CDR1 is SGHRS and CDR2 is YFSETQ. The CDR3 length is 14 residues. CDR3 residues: CASSLGRVSETQYF. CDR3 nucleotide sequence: TGCGCCAGCAGCTTGGGCCGGGTTTCAGAGACCCAGTACTTC.

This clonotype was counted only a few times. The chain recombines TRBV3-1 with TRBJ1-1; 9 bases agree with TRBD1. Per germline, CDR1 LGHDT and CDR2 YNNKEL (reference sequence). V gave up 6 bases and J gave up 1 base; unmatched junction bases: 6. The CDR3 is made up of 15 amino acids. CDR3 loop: CASSHGTGRNTEAFF. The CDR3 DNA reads TGTGCCAGCAGTCACGGGACAGGGCGGAACACTGAAGCTTTCTTT.

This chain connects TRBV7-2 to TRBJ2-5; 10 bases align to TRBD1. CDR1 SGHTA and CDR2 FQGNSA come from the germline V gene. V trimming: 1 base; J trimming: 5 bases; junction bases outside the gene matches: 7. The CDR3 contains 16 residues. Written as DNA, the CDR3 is TGTGCCAGCAGCTTAGTGGACAGGGGGGTTGAGGAGACCCAGTACTTC. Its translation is CASSLVDRGVEETQYF.

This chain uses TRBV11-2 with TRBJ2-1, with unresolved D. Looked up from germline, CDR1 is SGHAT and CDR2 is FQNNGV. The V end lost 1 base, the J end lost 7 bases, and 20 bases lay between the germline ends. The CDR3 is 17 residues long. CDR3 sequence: CASSLGLRGYHANEQFF. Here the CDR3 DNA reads TGTGCCAGCAGCTTAGGCCTCCGCGGCTACCACGCGAATGAGCAGTTCTTC.

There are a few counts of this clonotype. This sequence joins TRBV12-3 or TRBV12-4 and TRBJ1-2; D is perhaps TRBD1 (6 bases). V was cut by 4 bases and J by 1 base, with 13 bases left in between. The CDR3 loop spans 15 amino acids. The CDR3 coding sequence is TGTGCCAGCAGTTATGCGGGGGCCCTTAACTATGGCTACACCTTC. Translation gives CASSYAGALNYGYTF.

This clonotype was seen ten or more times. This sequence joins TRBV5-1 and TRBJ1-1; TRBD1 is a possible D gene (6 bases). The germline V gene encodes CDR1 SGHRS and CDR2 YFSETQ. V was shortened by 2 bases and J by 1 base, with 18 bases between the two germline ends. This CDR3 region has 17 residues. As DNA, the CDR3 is TGCGCCAGCAGCTTCACAGGGATTAATCGAGAGAACACTGAAGCTTTCTTT. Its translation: CASSFTGINRENTEAFF.

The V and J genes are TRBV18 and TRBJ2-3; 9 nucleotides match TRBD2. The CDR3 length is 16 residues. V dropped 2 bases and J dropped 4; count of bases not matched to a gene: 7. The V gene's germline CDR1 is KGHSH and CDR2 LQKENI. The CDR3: CASSPGLAGSPDTQYF. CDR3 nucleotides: TGTGCCAGCTCACCAGGGCTAGCGGGGTCTCCAGATACGCAGTATTTT.

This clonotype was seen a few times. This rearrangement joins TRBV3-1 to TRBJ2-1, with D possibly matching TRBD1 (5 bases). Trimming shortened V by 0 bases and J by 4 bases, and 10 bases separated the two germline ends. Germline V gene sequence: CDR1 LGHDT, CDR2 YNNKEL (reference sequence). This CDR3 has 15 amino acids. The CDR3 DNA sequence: TGTGCCAGCAGCCAAGACCAGGGCAAATACAATGAGCAGTTCTTC. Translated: CASSQDQGKYNEQFF.

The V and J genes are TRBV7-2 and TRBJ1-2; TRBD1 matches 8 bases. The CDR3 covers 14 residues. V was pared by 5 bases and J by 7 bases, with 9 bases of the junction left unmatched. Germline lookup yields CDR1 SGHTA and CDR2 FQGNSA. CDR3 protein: CASSAQGAGGGYTF. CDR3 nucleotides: TGTGCCAGCAGCGCCCAGGGGGCGGGAGGTGGCTACACCTTC.

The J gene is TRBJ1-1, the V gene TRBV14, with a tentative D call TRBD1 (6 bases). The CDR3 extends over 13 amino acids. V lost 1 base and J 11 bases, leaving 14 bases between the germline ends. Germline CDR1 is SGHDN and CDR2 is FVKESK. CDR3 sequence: CASSQAGARRAFF. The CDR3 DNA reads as TGTGCCAGCAGCCAAGCAGGGGCCCGGAGGGCTTTCTTT. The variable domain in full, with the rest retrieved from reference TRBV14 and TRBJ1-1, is EAGVTQFPSHSVIEKGQTVTLRCDPISGHDNLYWYRRVMGKEIKFLLHFVKESKQDESGMPNNRFLAERTGGTYSTLKVQPAELEDSGVYFCASSQAGARRAFFGQGTRLTVV.

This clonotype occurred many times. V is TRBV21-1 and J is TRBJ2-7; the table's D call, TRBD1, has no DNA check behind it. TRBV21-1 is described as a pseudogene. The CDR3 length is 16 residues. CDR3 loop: CASSKVAGTGVFEQYV. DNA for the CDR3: TGTGCCAGCAGCAAAGTAGCTGGGACAGGGGTATTCGAGCAGTACGTC.

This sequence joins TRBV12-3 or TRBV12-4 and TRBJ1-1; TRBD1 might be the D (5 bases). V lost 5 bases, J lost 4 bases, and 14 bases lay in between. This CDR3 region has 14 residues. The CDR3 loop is CASSPGTFVTEAFF. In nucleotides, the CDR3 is TGTGCCAGCAGTCCCGGGACCTTCGTCACTGAAGCTTTCTTT.

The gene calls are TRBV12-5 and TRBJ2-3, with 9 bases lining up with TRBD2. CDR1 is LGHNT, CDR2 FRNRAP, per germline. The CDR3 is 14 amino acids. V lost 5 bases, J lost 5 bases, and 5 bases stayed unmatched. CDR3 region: CASGPGLAGDTQYF. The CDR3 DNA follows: TGTGCTAGTGGTCCGGGACTAGCCGGAGATACGCAGTATTTT.

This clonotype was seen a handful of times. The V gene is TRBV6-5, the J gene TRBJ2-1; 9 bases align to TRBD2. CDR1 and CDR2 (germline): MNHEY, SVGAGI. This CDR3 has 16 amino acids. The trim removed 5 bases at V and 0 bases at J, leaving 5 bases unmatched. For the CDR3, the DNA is TGTGCCAGCAGTGATCTAGCGGGGCGCTCCTACAATGAGCAGTTCTTC. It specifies CASSDLAGRSYNEQFF.

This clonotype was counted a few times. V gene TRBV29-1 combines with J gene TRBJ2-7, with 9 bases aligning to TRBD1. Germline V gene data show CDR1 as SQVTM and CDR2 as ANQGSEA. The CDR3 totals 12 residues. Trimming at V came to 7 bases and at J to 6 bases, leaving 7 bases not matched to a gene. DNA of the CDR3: TGCAGCGCGACGAAGGGACAGGGCGAGCAGTACGTC. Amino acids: CSATKGQGEQYV.

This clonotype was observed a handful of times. The CDR3 loop is CASSLGQGKVDEQFF. CDR3 in DNA: TGCGCCAGCAGCTTGGGACAGGGGAAGGTCGATGAGCAGTTCTTC. V is TRBV5-1 and J is TRBJ2-1, with 8 bases matching TRBD1. With V trimmed by 0 bases and J by 8 bases, 7 bases remained unmatched. Germline V CDR1 and CDR2: SGHRS, YFSETQ. The CDR3 spans 15 residues. The full variable domain, its missing parts supplied by reference TRBV5-1 and TRBJ2-1, is KAGVTQTPRYLIKTRGQQVTLSCSPISGHRSVSWYQQTPGQGLQFLFEYFSETQRNKGNFPGRFSGRQFSNSRSEMNVSTLELGDSALYLCASSLGQGKVDEQFFGPGTRLTVL.

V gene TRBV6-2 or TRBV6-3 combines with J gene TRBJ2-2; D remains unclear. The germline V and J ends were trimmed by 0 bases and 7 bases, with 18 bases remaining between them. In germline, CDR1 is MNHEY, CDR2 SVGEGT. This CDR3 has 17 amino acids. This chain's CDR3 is CASSYSIFWAEGGELFF. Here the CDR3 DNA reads TGTGCCAGCAGTTACTCGATTTTCTGGGCGGAAGGCGGGGAGCTGTTTTTT.

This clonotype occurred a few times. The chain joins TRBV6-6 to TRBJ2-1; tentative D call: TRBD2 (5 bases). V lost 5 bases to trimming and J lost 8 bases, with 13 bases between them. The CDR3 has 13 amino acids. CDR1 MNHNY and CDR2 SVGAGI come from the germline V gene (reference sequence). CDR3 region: CASSGPSWHEQFF. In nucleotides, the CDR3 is TGTGCCAGCAGTGGGCCTAGCTGGCATGAGCAGTTCTTC.

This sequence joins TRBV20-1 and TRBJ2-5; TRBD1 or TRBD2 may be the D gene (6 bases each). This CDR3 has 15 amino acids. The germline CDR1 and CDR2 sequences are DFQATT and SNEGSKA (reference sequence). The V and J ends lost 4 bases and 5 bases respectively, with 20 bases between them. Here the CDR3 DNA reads TGCAGTGCTACGATGGCGTCGGGGGCGTGGGAGACCCAGTACTTC. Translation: CSATMASGAWETQYF.

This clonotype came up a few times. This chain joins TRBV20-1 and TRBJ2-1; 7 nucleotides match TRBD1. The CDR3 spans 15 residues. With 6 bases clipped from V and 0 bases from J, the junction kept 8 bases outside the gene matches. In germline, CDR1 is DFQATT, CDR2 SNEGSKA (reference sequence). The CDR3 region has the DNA TGCAGTGCCACAAGGACAGGAAGCTCCTACAATGAGCAGTTCTTC. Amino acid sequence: CSATRTGSSYNEQFF.

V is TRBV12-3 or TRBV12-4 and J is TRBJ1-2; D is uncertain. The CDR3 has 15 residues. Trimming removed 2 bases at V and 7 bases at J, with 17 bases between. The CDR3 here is CASSLNAGGVGGYTF. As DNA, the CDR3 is TGTGCCAGCAGTTTAAACGCGGGTGGAGTGGGTGGCTACACCTTC.

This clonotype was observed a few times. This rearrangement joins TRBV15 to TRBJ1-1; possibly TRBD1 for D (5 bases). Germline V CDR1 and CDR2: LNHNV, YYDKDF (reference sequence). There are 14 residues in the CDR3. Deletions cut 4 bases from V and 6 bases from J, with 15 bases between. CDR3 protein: CATSNTGNRPEAFF. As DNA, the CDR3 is TGTGCCACCAGCAACACGGGGAACAGGCCTGAAGCTTTCTTT.

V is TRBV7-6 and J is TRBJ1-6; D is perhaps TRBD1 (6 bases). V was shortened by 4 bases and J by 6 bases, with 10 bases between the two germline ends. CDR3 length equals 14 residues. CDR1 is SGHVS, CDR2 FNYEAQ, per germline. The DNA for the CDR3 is TGTGCCAGCAGCTCTCGACAGGCTAATTCACCCCTCCACTTT. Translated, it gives CASSSRQANSPLHF.

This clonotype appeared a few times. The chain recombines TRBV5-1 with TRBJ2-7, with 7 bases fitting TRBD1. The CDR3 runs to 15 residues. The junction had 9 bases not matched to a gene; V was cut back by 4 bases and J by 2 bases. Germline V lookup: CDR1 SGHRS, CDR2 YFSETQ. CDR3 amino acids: CASSGTGTAAYEQYF. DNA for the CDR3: TGCGCCAGCAGCGGTACCGGGACAGCAGCCTACGAGCAGTACTTC.